Below are 18 T cell receptor beta chains sequenced from a single sample in a study of cytotoxic CD8 clonotypes in ibrutinib-treated CLL. Method: immunoSEQ multiplex PCR; TCRdb's copy keeps in-frame clones and lacks some. Of about 180,000 clones in the sample, about 80% were seen once. Material: PBMCs, obtained after 24 months of ibrutinib treatment. The receptors stem from a human donor with chronic lymphocytic leukemia.

The V gene is TRBV5-5, the J gene TRBJ2-7; possibly TRBD1 for D (5 bases). The germline CDR1 and CDR2 sequences are SGHKS and YYEKEE (reference sequence). V was shortened by 4 bases and J by 11 bases, with 16 bases between the two germline ends. This CDR3 region has 12 residues. The CDR3 DNA reads as TGTGCCAGCAGCGTTGAAAAGGCCAGGGAGTACTTC. It codes for CASSVEKAREYF.

The chain carries TRBV5-1 and TRBJ1-1, with a weak D call TRBD1 (6 bases). The ends were cut back, 4 bases at V and 10 bases at J, with 20 bases in the middle. The CDR3 has 14 residues. Germline CDR1 SGHRS, CDR2 YFSETQ. The CDR3 DNA is TGCGCCAGCAGCCCCGGGGGCCTAGAGGTAGGAGCTTTCTTT. This encodes CASSPGGLEVGAFF.

The chain carries TRBV30 and TRBJ2-7; 7 bases map to TRBD1. J was trimmed by 0 bases and V by 7 bases; bases with no gene match: 6. CDR3 length: 13 amino acids. From germline, CDR1 is GTSNPN and CDR2 SVGIG (reference sequence). CDR3 sequence (DNA): TGTGCCTTGGAGACAGGGATCTCCTACGAGCAGTACTTC. This codes for CALETGISYEQYF.

The rearrangement links TRBV19 to TRBJ2-5; D is ambiguous. Germline V gene sequence: CDR1 LNHDA, CDR2 SQIVND (reference sequence). The CDR3 is made up of 10 amino acids. V gave up 10 bases and J gave up 2 bases, with 5 bases separating them. The CDR3 DNA follows: TGTGCCACAGCACAAGAGACCCAGTACTTC. This gives the protein CATAQETQYF.

This clone has just a few counts. The chain carries TRBV4-2 and TRBJ1-2; 7 bases are shared with TRBD1. The CDR3 spans 14 residues. V trimming: 2 bases; J trimming: 5 bases; junction bases outside the gene matches: 5. The germline gives CDR1 LGHNA, CDR2 YNFKEQ. CDR3 amino acids: CASSQRDSIYGYTF. CDR3 nucleotides: TGTGCCAGCAGCCAAAGGGACAGCATTTATGGCTACACCTTC.

This clone was counted between two and nine times. The V call is TRBV18, the J call TRBJ1-5; D perhaps matches TRBD1 (5 bases). This CDR3 is 14 amino acids long. V gave up 8 bases and J gave up 0 bases, with 11 bases separating them. In germline, CDR1 is KGHSH, CDR2 LQKENI. The CDR3: CASATGNSNQPQHF. Here the CDR3 DNA reads TGTGCCAGCGCAACAGGAAATAGCAATCAGCCCCAGCATTTT.

The gene calls are TRBV29-1 and TRBJ1-2; TRBD1 aligns across 7 bases. The V gene's germline CDR1 is SQVTM and CDR2 ANQGSEA. The length of the CDR3 is 13 residues. The V segment lost 7 bases and the J segment 7 bases; nucleotides outside the gene matches: 12. DNA for the CDR3: TGCAGCGCCACAGGGGAAATGCATCCTGGCTACACCTTC. It codes for CSATGEMHPGYTF.

This clone was seen a few times. This rearrangement joins TRBV5-5 to TRBJ2-5; D gene ambiguous. Per the germline V gene, CDR1 is SGHKS and CDR2 is YYEKEE (reference sequence). This CDR3 is built from 13 residues. With 3 bases removed from V and 7 bases from J, the gap between germline ends came to 13 bases. The CDR3: CASSWNVGGTQYF. The CDR3 DNA reads TGTGCCAGCAGCTGGAACGTCGGCGGGACCCAGTACTTC.

This clone was found a few times. The genes are TRBV5-1 and TRBJ2-2; 16 nucleotides line up with TRBD2. Germline values: CDR1 SGHRS, CDR2 YFSETQ. After removal of 5 bases from V and 7 bases from J, the junction contained 14 bases not matched to a gene. This CDR3 comprises 19 residues. This chain's CDR3 is CASRHPGLAGGPRHGELFF. CDR3 DNA: TGCGCCAGCAGACATCCGGGACTAGCGGGAGGGCCCCGGCACGGGGAGCTGTTTTTT.

This rearrangement joins TRBV6-1 to TRBJ1-2; TRBD1 matches at 7 bases. CDR1 is MNHNS, CDR2 SASEGT, per germline. The CDR3 contains 15 residues. The trim removed 7 bases at V and 0 bases at J, leaving 8 bases unmatched. The CDR3 DNA follows: TGTGCCAGCAAAACGGAGGGGGCCCCTAACTATGGCTACACCTTC. Encoded protein: CASKTEGAPNYGYTF.

This clone was seen more than once but under ten times. The chain links TRBV6-5 to TRBJ1-6, with 8 positions matching TRBD1. With 11 bases clipped from V and 9 bases from J, the junction kept 9 bases outside the gene matches. The CDR3 is 13 residues long. The germline V gene has CDR1 MNHEY and CDR2 SVGAGI. CDR3 sequence reads: CAGTRQGSSPLHF. The CDR3 DNA reads TGTGCCGGCACACGACAGGGGAGTTCACCCCTCCACTTT.

In nucleotides, the CDR3 is TGCAGCGCGACAGAAAATTCTGGAAACACCATATATTTT. It encodes CSATENSGNTIYF. The chain employs TRBV29-1 and TRBJ1-3, with D perhaps TRBD1 (5 bases). The germline V and J ends were trimmed by 7 bases and 1 base, with 11 bases remaining between them. CDR1 is SQVTM and CDR2 is ANQGSEA in the germline V gene. The CDR3 runs to 13 residues.

The J gene is TRBJ2-7, the V gene TRBV7-2; tentative D call: TRBD2 (6 bases). Trimming left V 3 bases short and J 1 base short, with 10 bases between. Germline lookup yields CDR1 SGHTA and CDR2 FQGNSA. There are 14 residues in the CDR3. The CDR3 is CASSLSGLSYEQYF. CDR3 in DNA: TGTGCCAGCAGCTTGAGCGGGTTATCCTACGAGCAGTACTTC.

The V and J genes are TRBV28 and TRBJ2-1; TRBD1 agrees at 8 bases. V lost 4 bases, J lost 4 bases, and 3 bases stayed unmatched. The CDR3 runs 14 residues. The V gene's germline CDR1 is MDHEN and CDR2 SYDVKM. This chain's CDR3 is CASSYRGVYNEQFF. The CDR3 DNA follows: TGTGCCAGCAGTTACAGGGGGGTATACAATGAGCAGTTCTTC.

The chain uses TRBV7-2 and TRBJ2-5; 9 positions match TRBD1. Germline V gene sequence: CDR1 SGHTA, CDR2 FQGNSA. The CDR3 covers 15 residues. V trimming: 1 base; J trimming: 12 bases; junction bases outside the gene matches: 12. CDR3 in DNA: TGTGCCAGCAGCTTAGGGTGGACAGGGGCTCAGCCGAAGTACTTC. It specifies CASSLGWTGAQPKYF. Full variable domain (remainder filled in from reference TRBV7-2 and TRBJ2-5): GAGVSQSPSNKVTEKGKDVELRCDPISGHTALYWYRQSLGQGLEFLIYFQGNSAPDKSGLPSDRFSAERTGGSVSTLTIQRTQQEDSAVYLCASSLGWTGAQPKYFGPGTRLLVL.

Only one count was recorded for this clone. The J gene is TRBJ2-3, the V gene TRBV29-1; the D gene is possibly TRBD1 (5 bases). Between the trimmed V and J ends, which lost 1 base and 0 bases, there was a span of 11 bases. The CDR3 length is 15 residues. Germline CDR1 and CDR2: SQVTM and ANQGSEA. CDR3: CSVEGRGASTDTQYF. The CDR3, as DNA: TGCAGCGTTGAAGGTCGTGGGGCTAGCACAGATACGCAGTATTTT.

The gene calls are TRBV27 and TRBJ1-6; D is perhaps TRBD1 (6 bases). V shed 2 bases and J shed 8 bases, with 22 bases lying between them. This CDR3 has 18 residues. Germline lookup yields CDR1 MNHEY and CDR2 SMNVEV (reference sequence). CDR3 loop: CASSLLGVNRATYSPLHF. The CDR3 region has the DNA TGTGCCAGCAGTTTACTTGGGGTTAACAGGGCTACCTATTCACCCCTCCACTTT.

The J gene is TRBJ1-1, the V gene TRBV4-2; D gene uncertain. CDR3 length: 14 residues. Germline-derived CDR1 and CDR2 are LGHNA and YNFKEQ. The V end lost 0 bases, the J end lost 4 bases, and 9 bases lay between the germline ends. The CDR3 spells CASSQDRASTEAFF. The CDR3 region has the DNA TGTGCCAGCAGCCAAGATAGGGCGTCCACTGAAGCTTTCTTT.